Listed below are T cell receptor beta chains from one sample, sequenced in a study of T-cell memory formation after mild COVID-19. TCRdb reanalysed the 5' RACE reads using MiXCR and keeps one entry per CDR3 protein. The table shows 75,000 to 95,000 distinct CDR3 sequences, with roughly 16% occurring only once. The specimen was PBMCs or a T cell subset sorted from them (not recorded which). All receptors derive from a young man who had mild COVID-19 (a few samples of this study predate the infection). Cell type and time point are not known. CDR3s include the opening cysteine and the closing phenylalanine or tryptophan. D genes are given only for firm matches. Expanded clones get a size class; other rows say once, few or many, or leave the size out.

few	TRBV12-3/TRBV12-4	TRBD1	TRBJ2-7	TGTGCCAGCAGTTTCGGACAGGGCAGCTACGAGCAGTACTTC	CASSFGQGSYEQYF
NA	TRBV27	NA	TRBJ2-7	TGTGCCAGCAGTGAGGGACTCATCTACGAGCAGTACTTC	CASSEGLIYEQYF
few	TRBV10-3	NA	TRBJ2-7	TGTGCCATCAGTGATGGTTTTATGTACGAGCAGTACTTC	CAISDGFMYEQYF
few	TRBV4-1	NA	TRBJ1-4	TGCGCCAGCAGCCAATCTACAGGCCTTAATGAAAAACTGTTTTTT	CASSQSTGLNEKLFF
NA	TRBV6-2/TRBV6-3	NA	TRBJ1-5	TGTGCCAGCAGTTATCGAGAAACATACCTAAATCAGCCCCAGCATTTT	CASSYRETYLNQPQHF
few	TRBV7-9	NA	TRBJ2-6	TGTGCCAGCAGCTTGGTCTCTGGGGCCAACGTCCTGACTTTC	CASSLVSGANVLTF
NA	TRBV4-1	NA	TRBJ1-5	TGCGCCAGCAGCCAAGAGCCAGGCAATCAGCCCCAGCATTTT	CASSQEPGNQPQHF
NA	TRBV6-5	NA	TRBJ2-1	TGTGCCAGCAGTCCCTCACAGGGAGGGGCAATTGAGCAGTTCTTC	CASSPSQGGAIEQFF
few	TRBV29-1	TRBD1	TRBJ1-2	TGCAGCGTTACAGGGGGCGAAGGGTATGGCTACACCTTC	CSVTGGEGYGYTF
NA	TRBV7-3	TRBD1	TRBJ2-1	TGTGCCAGCAGCTTAAGGGGTGGACAGGGGGCTTACAATGAGCAGTTCTTC	CASSLRGGQGAYNEQFF
NA	TRBV7-9	TRBD2	TRBJ2-2	TGTGCCAGCAGCGGGGGGGTCACCGGGGAGCTGTTTTTT	CASSGGVTGELFF
few	TRBV20-1	NA	TRBJ2-1	TGCAGTGCTAGAGAACGGGCCTCTCCCCAGGAGCAGTTCTTC	CSARERASPQEQFF
many	TRBV12-3/TRBV12-4	TRBD1	TRBJ2-7	TGTGCCAGCAGTTCGACAGGGACCTACGAGCAGTACTTC	CASSSTGTYEQYF
NA	TRBV7-6	NA	TRBJ1-1	TGTGCCAGCAGCTTAGGTGACAGTTACACTGAAGCTTTCTTT	CASSLGDSYTEAFF
NA	TRBV4-1	NA	TRBJ1-2	TGCGCCAGCAGCCAAGGACGGGGCGAGGGGTATGGCTACACCTTC	CASSQGRGEGYGYTF
few	TRBV6-6	TRBD1	TRBJ2-3	TGTGCCAGCAGTTACTTTCACAGGGGGGGCACAGATACGCAGTATTTT	CASSYFHRGGTDTQYF
NA	TRBV29-1	NA	TRBJ1-1	TGCAGCGTGTCATATATGAACACTGAAGCTTTCTTT	CSVSYMNTEAFF
many	TRBV6-5	TRBD1	TRBJ2-7	TGTGCCAGCAGTTACTCCGGGACAGGGCGCTACGAGCAGTACTTC	CASSYSGTGRYEQYF
NA	TRBV12-3/TRBV12-4	TRBD2	TRBJ2-1	TGTGCCAGCAGAACGCCGGGACTAGCGGTCAATGAGCAGTTCTTC	CASRTPGLAVNEQFF
NA	TRBV7-9	NA	TRBJ1-2	TGTGCCAGCAGCATAGTGGACTATGGCTACACCTTC	CASSIVDYGYTF
NA	TRBV6-6	NA	TRBJ2-5	TGTGCCAGCAGGCGGCCGGAGACCCAGTACTTC	CASRRPETQYF
many	TRBV6-2/TRBV6-3	TRBD2	TRBJ2-1	TGTGCCAGCAGTTACGACGGGGGGTTCGAGTTCTTC	CASSYDGGFEFF
NA	TRBV7-8	NA	TRBJ2-7	TGTGCCAGCAGCTTTGAGACTGGTTCCCCTGACGAGCAGTACTTC	CASSFETGSPDEQYF
few	TRBV12-3/TRBV12-4	NA	TRBJ1-4	TGTGCCAGCAGTTTTGAACGGGCTTGGGAAAAACTGTTTTTT	CASSFERAWEKLFF
many	TRBV29-1	TRBD1	TRBJ2-7	TGCAGCGCCCGGGACAGGTTCTACGAGCAGTACTTC	CSARDRFYEQYF
NA	TRBV7-2	NA	TRBJ1-1	TGTGCCAGCAGCTGGGACACGTCTGAAGCTTTCTTT	CASSWDTSEAFF
many	TRBV7-3	NA	TRBJ2-7	TGTGCCAGCAGCTTATCAGCGGGCCCCTACGAGCAGTACTTC	CASSLSAGPYEQYF
NA	TRBV4-1	NA	TRBJ1-2	TGCGCCAGCAGCCAAGAGACAGTGAACTATGGCTACACCTTC	CASSQETVNYGYTF
few	TRBV25-1	NA	TRBJ1-2	TGTGCCAGCAGTGCGAGCCTCGGAGGCTACACCTTC	CASSASLGGYTF
many	TRBV29-1	NA	TRBJ1-1	TGCAGCGTTGATGAAGGGGTGAACACTGAAGCTTTCTTT	CSVDEGVNTEAFF
few	TRBV6-1	NA	TRBJ1-5	TGTGCCAGCAGGATACAGGAGGATAGCAATCAGCCCCAGCATTTT	CASRIQEDSNQPQHF
few	TRBV7-9	NA	TRBJ1-2	TGTGCCAGCAGCTTAGACAGCGGCCATAAGTCTGTTGGCTACACCTTC	CASSLDSGHKSVGYTF
NA	TRBV29-1	NA	TRBJ1-1	TGCAGCGTCCACCTGGTAGCAGGGATGAACACTGAAGCTTTCTTT	CSVHLVAGMNTEAFF
many	TRBV7-6	NA	TRBJ2-7	TGTGCCAGCAGCTTAGACAGCTCCTACGAGCAGTACTTC	CASSLDSSYEQYF
few	TRBV4-3	NA	TRBJ1-2	TGCGCCAGCAGCCAAGTGGGAGATTCGTATGTCTATGGCTACACCTTC	CASSQVGDSYVYGYTF
NA	TRBV7-9	TRBD1	TRBJ2-5	TGTGCCAGCAGCTTACCAACCGGGACAGGGGTGGAAGAGACCCAGTACTTC	CASSLPTGTGVEETQYF
few	TRBV7-9	NA	TRBJ1-3	TGTGCCAGCAGCCCGCTGTCCGAGGGAAACACCATATATTTT	CASSPLSEGNTIYF
few	TRBV6-2/TRBV6-3	NA	TRBJ2-7	TGTGCCAGCAGCTCGCCCCCGGGGCAATCCTACGAGCAGTACTTC	CASSSPPGQSYEQYF
NA	TRBV2	TRBD2	TRBJ2-5	TGTGCCAGCAGTCAGGGAGGGACTATCCAAGAGACCCAGTACTTC	CASSQGGTIQETQYF
NA	TRBV5-1	NA	TRBJ1-2	TGCGCCAGCACCCAGGGGAGGGACTATGGCTACACCTTC	CASTQGRDYGYTF